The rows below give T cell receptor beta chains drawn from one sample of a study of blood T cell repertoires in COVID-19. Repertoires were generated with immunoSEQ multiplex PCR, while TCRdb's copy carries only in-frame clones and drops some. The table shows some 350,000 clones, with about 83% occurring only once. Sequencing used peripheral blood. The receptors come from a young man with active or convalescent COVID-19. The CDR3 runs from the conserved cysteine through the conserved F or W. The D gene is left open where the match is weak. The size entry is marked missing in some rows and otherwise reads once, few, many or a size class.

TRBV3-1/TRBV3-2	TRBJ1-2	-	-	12	TGTGCCAGCAGCAAAAGAGGGGGTGGCTACACCTTC	CASSKRGGGYTF
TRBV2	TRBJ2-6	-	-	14	TGTGCCAGCGCCCCTTCGGAGGGGGCCAACGTCCTGACTTTC	CASAPSEGANVLTF
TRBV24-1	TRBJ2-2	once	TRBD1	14	TGTGCCACCAGAGGGACAGGGAACACCGGGGAGCTGTTTTTT	CATRGTGNTGELFF
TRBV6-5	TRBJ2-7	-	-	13	TGTGCCAGCTCGGAGGGGGGGGACTACGAGCAGTACTTC	CASSEGGDYEQYF
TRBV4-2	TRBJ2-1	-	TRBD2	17	TGTGCCAGCAGCCCCTCTGGGGAGCGGGGGGTTTCAGGGGAGCAGTTCTTC	CASSPSGERGVSGEQFF
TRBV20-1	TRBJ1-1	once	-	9	TGCAGTGCACCAGGAGAAGCTTTCTTT	CSAPGEAFF
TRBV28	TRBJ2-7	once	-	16	TGTGCCAGCAGCCCTCCTTTGTGGCCGCCCTCCTACGAGCAGTACTTC	CASSPPLWPPSYEQYF
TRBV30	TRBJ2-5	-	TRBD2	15	TGTGCCTGGAGTCTAGCGGGGAGTCTCCAAGAGACCCAGTACTTC	CAWSLAGSLQETQYF
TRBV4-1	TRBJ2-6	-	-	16	TGCGCCAGCAGCCTGAGGTCCGGGGTTGGGGCCAACGTCCTGACTTTC	CASSLRSGVGANVLTF
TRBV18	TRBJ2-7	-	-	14	TGTGCCAGCCGCCCAGTTGCGGGTTCCTACGAGCAGTACTTC	CASRPVAGSYEQYF
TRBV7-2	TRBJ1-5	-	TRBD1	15	TGTGCCAGCAGCCCGCAGGGGGCGTACGGTCAGCCCCAGCATTTT	CASSPQGAYGQPQHF
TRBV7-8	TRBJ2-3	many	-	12	TGTGCCAGCGGCCTGGCGGCGGGCACGCAGTATTTT	CASGLAAGTQYF
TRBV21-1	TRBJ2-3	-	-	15	TGTGCCAGCAGCAAAGGGGACAGGAGCACAGATACGCAGTATTTT	CASSKGDRSTDTQYF
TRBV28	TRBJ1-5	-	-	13	TGTGCCAGCAGTTGGCTTGGTGTCCAGGCCCAGCATTTT	CASSWLGVQAQHF
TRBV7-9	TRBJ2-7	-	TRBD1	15	TGTGCCAGCAGCTTGGGGACAGGTGGGACCTACGAGCAGTACTTC	CASSLGTGGTYEQYF
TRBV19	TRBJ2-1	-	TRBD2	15	TGTGCCAGTAGTATAGAGGGGGGGACCTACAATGAGCAGTTCTTC	CASSIEGGTYNEQFF
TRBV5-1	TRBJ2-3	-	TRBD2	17	TGCGCCAGCAGCTCCCTCAGTGGCGGGAGTGATCCCGGGACGCAGTATTTT	CASSSLSGGSDPGTQYF
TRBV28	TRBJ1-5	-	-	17	TGTGCCAGCACCACGGGGGAGGGTGCGGGATTCAATCAGCCCCAGCATTTT	CASTTGEGAGFNQPQHF
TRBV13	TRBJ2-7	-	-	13	TGTGCCAGCAGCCCGGGGAATCGGGACGAGCAGTACTTC	CASSPGNRDEQYF
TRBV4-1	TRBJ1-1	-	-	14	TGCGCCAGCAGCCAAGGGGCCCTGAACACTGAAGCTTTCTTT	CASSQGALNTEAFF
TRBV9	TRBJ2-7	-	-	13	TGTGCCAGCAGCGGCGGCGGGGCCTACGAGCAGTACTTC	CASSGGGAYEQYF
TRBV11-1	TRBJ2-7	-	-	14	TGTGCCAGCAGCTTAGACGGGGGAGGCTACGAGCAGTACTTC	CASSLDGGGYEQYF
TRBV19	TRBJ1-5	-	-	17	TGTGCCAGTAGTATAGAGGCGGGGGGTTATAGCAATCAGCCCCAGCATTTT	CASSIEAGGYSNQPQHF
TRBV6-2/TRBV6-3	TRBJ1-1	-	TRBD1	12	TGTGCCAGCAGCCCTGACAGGGACGAAGCTTTCTTT	CASSPDRDEAFF
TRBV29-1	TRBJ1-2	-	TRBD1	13	TGCAGCGTTGAAGATCAGACAGGGTCCCCCTGCACCTTC	CSVEDQTGSPCTF
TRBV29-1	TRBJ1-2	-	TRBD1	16	TGCAGCGTTGCAGGGGGCAGGCGGCTAGCTAACTATGGCTACACCTTC	CSVAGGRRLANYGYTF
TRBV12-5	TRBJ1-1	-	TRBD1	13	TGTGCTAGTGGCTACAGGGGGATGACTGAAGCTTTCTTT	CASGYRGMTEAFF
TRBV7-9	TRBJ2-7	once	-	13	TGTGCCAGCAGCAATGGTGGGCCCTACGAGCAGTACTTC	CASSNGGPYEQYF
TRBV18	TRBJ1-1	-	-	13	TGTGCCAGCTCACCCCGCGAACGGACTGAAGCTTTCTTT	CASSPRERTEAFF